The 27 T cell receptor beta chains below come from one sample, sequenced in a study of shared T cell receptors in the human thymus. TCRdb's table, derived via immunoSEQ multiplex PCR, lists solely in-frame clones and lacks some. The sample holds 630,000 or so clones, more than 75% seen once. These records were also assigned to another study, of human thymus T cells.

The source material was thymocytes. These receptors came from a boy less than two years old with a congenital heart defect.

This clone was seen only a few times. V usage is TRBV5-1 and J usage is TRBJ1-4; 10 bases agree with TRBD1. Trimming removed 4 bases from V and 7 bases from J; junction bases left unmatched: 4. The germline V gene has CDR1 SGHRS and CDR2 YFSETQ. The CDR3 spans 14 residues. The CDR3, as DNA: TGCGCCAGCAGCGGCCGGGACAGGGGTGAAAAACTGTTTTTT. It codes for CASSGRDRGEKLFF.

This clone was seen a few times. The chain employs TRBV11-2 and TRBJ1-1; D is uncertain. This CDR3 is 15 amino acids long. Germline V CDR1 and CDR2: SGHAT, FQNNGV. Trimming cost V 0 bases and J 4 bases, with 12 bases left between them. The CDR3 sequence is CASSLEFAGITEAFF. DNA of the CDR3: TGTGCCAGCAGCTTAGAGTTTGCGGGGATCACTGAAGCTTTCTTT. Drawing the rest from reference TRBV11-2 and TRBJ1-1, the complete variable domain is EAGVAQSPRYKIIEKRQSVAFWCNPISGHATLYWYQQILGQGPKLLIQFQNNGVVDDSQLPKDRFSAERLKGVDSTLKIQPAKLEDSAVYLCASSLEFAGITEAFFGQGTRLTVV.

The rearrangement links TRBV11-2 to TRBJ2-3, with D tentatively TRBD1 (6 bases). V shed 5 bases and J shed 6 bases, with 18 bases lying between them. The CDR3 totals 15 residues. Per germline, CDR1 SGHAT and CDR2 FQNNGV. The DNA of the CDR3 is TGTGCCAGCAGCCCCGCGTGGGGGCCAGGGGATACGCAGTATTTT. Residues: CASSPAWGPGDTQYF.

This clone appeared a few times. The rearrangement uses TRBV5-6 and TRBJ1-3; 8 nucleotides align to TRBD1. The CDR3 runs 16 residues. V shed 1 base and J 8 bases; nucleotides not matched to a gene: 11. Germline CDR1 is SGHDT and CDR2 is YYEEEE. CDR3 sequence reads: CASSLLGWQGADTIYF. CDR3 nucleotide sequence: TGTGCCAGCAGCTTGTTGGGGTGGCAGGGGGCCGACACCATATATTTT.

CDR3 amino acids: CASSLAGGRFYEQYF. Written as DNA, the CDR3 is TGTGCCAGCAGTTTAGCGGGAGGTCGGTTCTACGAGCAGTACTTC. This chain connects TRBV28 to TRBJ2-7; 8 bases match TRBD2. The CDR3 contains 15 residues. With 2 bases clipped from V and 3 bases from J, the junction kept 6 bases outside the gene matches. Germline V gene data show CDR1 as MDHEN and CDR2 as SYDVKM.

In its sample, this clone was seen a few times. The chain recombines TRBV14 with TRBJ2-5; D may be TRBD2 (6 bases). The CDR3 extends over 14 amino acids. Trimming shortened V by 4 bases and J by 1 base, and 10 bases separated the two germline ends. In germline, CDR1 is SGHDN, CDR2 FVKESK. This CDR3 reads CASSRTEGQETQYF. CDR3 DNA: TGTGCCAGCAGCCGAACGGAGGGCCAAGAGACCCAGTACTTC.

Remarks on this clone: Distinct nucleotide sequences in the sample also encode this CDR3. The CDR3 DNA reads as TGTGCCAGTTTTACGGACAGGGGAAAAGAAAAACTGTTTTTT. Protein sequence: CASFTDRGKEKLFF. This chain links TRBV28 with TRBJ1-4; 9 positions agree with TRBD1. Germline CDR1 reads MDHEN; CDR2 reads SYDVKM. Unmatched junction bases numbered 10, after V lost 9 bases and J lost 8 bases. The CDR3 totals 14 residues. The complete variable domain, with remaining parts taken from reference TRBV28 and TRBJ1-4, reads DVKVTQSSRYLVKRTGEKVFLECVQDMDHENMFWYRQDPGLGLRLIYFSYDVKMKEKGDIPEGYSVSREKKERFSLILESASTNQTSMYLCASFTDRGKEKLFFGSGTQLSVL.

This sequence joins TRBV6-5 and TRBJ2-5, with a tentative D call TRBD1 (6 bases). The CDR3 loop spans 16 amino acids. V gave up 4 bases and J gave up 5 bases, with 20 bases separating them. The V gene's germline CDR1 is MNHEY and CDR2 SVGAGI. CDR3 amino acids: CASSSLDRRRGETQYF. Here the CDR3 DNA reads TGTGCCAGCAGTTCCCTTGACAGGCGTAGGGGGGAGACCCAGTACTTC.

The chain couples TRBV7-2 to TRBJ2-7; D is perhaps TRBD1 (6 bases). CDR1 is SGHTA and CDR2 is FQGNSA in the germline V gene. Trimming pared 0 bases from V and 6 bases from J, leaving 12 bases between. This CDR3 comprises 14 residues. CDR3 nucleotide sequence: TGTGCCAGCAGCTTAGCCGTGACAGGTCTCGAGCAGTACTTC. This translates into CASSLAVTGLEQYF. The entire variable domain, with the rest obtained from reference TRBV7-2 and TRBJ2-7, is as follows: GAGVSQSPSNKVTEKGKDVELRCDPISGHTALYWYRQSLGQGLEFLIYFQGNSAPDKSGLPSDRFSAERTGGSVSTLTIQRTQQEDSAVYLCASSLAVTGLEQYFGPGTRLTVT.

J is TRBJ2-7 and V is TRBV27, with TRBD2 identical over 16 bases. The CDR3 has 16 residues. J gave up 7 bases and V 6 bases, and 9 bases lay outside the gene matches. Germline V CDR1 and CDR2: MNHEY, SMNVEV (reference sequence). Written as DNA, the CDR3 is TGTGCCAGCAGCCAAACTCCGGGACTAGCGGGGGGGGAGCAGTACTTC. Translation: CASSQTPGLAGGEQYF.

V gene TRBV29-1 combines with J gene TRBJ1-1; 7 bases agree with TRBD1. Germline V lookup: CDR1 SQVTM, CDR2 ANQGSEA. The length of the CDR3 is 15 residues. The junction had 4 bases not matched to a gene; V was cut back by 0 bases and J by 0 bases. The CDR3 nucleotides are TGCAGCGTTGAAGATACGACAGGGATGAACACTGAAGCTTTCTTT. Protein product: CSVEDTTGMNTEAFF.

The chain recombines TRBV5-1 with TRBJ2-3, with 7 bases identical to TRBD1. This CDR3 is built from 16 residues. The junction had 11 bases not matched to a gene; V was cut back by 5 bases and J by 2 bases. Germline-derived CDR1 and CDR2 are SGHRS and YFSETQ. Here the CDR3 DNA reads TGCGCCAGCAGGCACGTCGGGGACAGATACACAGATACGCAGTATTTT. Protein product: CASRHVGDRYTDTQYF.

CDR3 DNA: TGTGCCAGCAGCGCCGGACAGGGGTACACTGAAGCTTTCTTT. Encoded protein: CASSAGQGYTEAFF. The chain joins TRBV9 to TRBJ1-1; 9 bases line up with TRBD1. The CDR3 has 14 amino acids. Germline V gives CDR1 SGDLS, CDR2 YYNGEE. After removal of 3 bases from V and 3 bases from J, the junction contained 3 bases not matched to a gene.

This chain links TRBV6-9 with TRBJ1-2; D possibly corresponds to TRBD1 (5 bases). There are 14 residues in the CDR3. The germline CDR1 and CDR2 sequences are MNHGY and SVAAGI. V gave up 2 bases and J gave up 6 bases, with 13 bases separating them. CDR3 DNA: TGTGCCAGCAGTTATAAGGACACACCGAATGGCTACACCTTC. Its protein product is CASSYKDTPNGYTF.

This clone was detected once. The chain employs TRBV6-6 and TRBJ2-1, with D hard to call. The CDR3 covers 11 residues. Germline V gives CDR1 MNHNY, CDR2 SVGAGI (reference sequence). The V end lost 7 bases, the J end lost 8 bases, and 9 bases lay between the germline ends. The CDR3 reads CASNGDYEQFF. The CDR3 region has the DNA TGTGCCAGCAACGGAGACTATGAGCAGTTCTTC.

CDR3 sequence (DNA): TGTGCCAGCACAAGCCCGGGACTGTCTAATGAAAAACTGTTTTTT. It codes for CASTSPGLSNEKLFF. The rearrangement uses TRBV28 and TRBJ1-4; D is perhaps TRBD1 (5 bases). The germline V gene encodes CDR1 MDHEN and CDR2 SYDVKM. There are 15 residues in the CDR3. V was clipped by 7 bases and J by 3 bases, with 15 bases between them.

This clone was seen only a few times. The CDR3, as DNA: TGTGCCAGCAGTTCTGTCGGGGAGCTGTTTTTT. Translating gives CASSSVGELFF. The gene calls are TRBV28 and TRBJ2-2; D unresolved. Germline CDR1 MDHEN, CDR2 SYDVKM. Trimming cost V 4 bases and J 7 bases, with 4 bases left between them. This CDR3 contains 11 residues. The variable domain in full, with the rest retrieved from reference TRBV28 and TRBJ2-2, is DVKVTQSSRYLVKRTGEKVFLECVQDMDHENMFWYRQDPGLGLRLIYFSYDVKMKEKGDIPEGYSVSREKKERFSLILESASTNQTSMYLCASSSVGELFFGEGSRLTVL.

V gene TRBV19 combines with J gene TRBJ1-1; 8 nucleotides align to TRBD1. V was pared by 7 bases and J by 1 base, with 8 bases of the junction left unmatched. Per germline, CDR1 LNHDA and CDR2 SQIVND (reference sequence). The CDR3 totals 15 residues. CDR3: CASIPWQGANTEAFF. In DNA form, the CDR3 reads TGTGCCAGTATCCCCTGGCAGGGGGCGAACACTGAAGCTTTCTTT.

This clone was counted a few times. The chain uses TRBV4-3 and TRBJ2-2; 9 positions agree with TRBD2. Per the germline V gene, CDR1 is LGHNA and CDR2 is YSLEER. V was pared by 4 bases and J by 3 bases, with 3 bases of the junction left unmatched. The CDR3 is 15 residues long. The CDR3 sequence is CASSPVAGDTGELFF. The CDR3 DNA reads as TGCGCCAGCAGCCCTGTAGCGGGAGACACCGGGGAGCTGTTTTTT.

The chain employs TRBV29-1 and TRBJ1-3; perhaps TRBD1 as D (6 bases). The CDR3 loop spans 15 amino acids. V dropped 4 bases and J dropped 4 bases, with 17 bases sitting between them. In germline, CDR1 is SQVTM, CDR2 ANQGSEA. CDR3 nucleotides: TGCAGCGTTGTGGGGGGGGCTAGTACGGGAAACACCATATATTTT. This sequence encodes CSVVGGASTGNTIYF.

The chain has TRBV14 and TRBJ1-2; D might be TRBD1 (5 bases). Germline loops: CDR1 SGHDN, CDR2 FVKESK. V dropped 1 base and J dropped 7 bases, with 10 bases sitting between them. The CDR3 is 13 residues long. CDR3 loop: CASSQGSRAGYTF. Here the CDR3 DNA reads TGTGCCAGCAGCCAAGGGTCCAGGGCTGGCTACACCTTC.

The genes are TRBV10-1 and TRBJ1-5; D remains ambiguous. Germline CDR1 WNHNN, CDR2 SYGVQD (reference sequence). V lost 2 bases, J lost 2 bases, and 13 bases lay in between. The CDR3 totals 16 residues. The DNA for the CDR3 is TGCGCCAGCAGTGAGGAGGGTGGGCCGGGCAATCAGCCCCAGCATTTT. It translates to CASSEEGGPGNQPQHF.

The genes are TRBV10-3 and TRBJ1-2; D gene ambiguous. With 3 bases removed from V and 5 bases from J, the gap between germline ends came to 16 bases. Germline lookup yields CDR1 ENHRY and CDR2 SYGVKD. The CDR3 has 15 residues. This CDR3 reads CAISEVDAERYGYTF. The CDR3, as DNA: TGTGCCATCAGTGAAGTTGACGCGGAGAGATATGGCTACACCTTC.

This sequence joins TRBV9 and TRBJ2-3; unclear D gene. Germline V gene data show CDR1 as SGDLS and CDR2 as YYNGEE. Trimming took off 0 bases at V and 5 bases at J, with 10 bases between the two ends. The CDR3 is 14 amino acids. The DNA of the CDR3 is TGTGCCAGCAGCGTAGCGAGAGTTAAAGATACGCAGTATTTT. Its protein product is CASSVARVKDTQYF.

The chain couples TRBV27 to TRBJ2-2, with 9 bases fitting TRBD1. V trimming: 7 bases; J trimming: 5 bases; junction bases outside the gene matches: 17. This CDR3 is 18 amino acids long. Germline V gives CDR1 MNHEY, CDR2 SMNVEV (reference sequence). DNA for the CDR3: TGTGCCAGCACCGGGACAGGGTCAGGTGGAAGATGGACCGGGGAGCTGTTTTTT. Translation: CASTGTGSGGRWTGELFF.

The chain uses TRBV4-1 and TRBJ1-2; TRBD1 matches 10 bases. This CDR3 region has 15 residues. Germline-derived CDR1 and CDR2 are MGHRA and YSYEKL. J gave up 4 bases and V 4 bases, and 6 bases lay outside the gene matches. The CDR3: CASSPPGQGSYGYTF. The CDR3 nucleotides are TGCGCCAGCAGCCCTCCGGGACAGGGGAGCTATGGCTACACCTTC.

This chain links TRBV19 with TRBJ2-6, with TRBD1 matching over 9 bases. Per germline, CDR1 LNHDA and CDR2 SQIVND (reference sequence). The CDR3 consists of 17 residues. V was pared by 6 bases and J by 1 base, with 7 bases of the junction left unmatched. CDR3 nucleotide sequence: TGTGCCAGTAGAACCGGGACAGGGTTGTCTGGGGCCAACGTCCTGACTTTC. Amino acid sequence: CASRTGTGLSGANVLTF.